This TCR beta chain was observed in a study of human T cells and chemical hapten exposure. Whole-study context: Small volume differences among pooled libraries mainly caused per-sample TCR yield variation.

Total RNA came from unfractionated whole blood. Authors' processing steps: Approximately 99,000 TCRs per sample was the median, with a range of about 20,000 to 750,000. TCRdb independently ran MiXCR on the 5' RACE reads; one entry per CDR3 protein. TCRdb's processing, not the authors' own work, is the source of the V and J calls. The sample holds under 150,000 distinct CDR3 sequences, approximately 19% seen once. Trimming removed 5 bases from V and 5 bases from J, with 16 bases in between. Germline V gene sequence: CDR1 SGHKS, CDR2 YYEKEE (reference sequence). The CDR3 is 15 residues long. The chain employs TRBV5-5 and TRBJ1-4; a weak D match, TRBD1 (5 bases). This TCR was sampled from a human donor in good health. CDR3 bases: TGTGCCAGCAGTACAGTTGGGACCTTAAATGAAAAACTGTTTTTT. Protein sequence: CASSTVGTLNEKLFF.